This is a list of T cell receptor beta chains from one sample in a study of blood T cell repertoires in COVID-19. Measured with immunoSEQ multiplex PCR; TCRdb has only the in-frame clones, and not every one. The table lists roughly 100,000 clones, roughly 90% of them singletons. Material: peripheral blood. Every receptor here comes from a woman aged 80 or over in a cohort sampled during active COVID-19. Each CDR3 is given with its conserved first and last residue. A D gene is named only where the DNA matches it firmly. Clone size is not always given. Where it is, it says once, few, many or a class for expanded clones.

j_gene: TRBJ2-1; d_gene: TRBD1; v_gene: TRBV5-1; abundance: once; CDR3aa: CASRPTGGTYNEQFF; CDR3nt: TGCGCCAGCAGGCCGACAGGGGGGACCTATAATGAGCAGTTCTTC
j_gene: TRBJ1-2; d_gene: -; v_gene: TRBV5-1; abundance: -; CDR3aa: CASSPRAGNNYGYTF; CDR3nt: TGCGCCAGCAGTCCGCGCGCGGGGAATAACTATGGCTACACCTTC
j_gene: TRBJ2-5; d_gene: -; v_gene: TRBV18; abundance: -; CDR3aa: CASSPAQTGVETQYF; CDR3nt: TGTGCCAGCTCACCAGCACAGACGGGGGTAGAGACCCAGTACTTC
j_gene: TRBJ2-1; d_gene: TRBD1; v_gene: TRBV12-3/TRBV12-4; abundance: -; CDR3aa: CASIPGQGHEQFF; CDR3nt: TGTGCCAGCATCCCGGGACAGGGTCATGAGCAGTTCTTC
j_gene: TRBJ2-1; d_gene: TRBD2; v_gene: TRBV9; abundance: -; CDR3aa: CASSVVGGRGTREQFF; CDR3nt: TGTGCCAGCAGCGTAGTCGGCGGGAGGGGGACGAGGGAGCAGTTCTTC
j_gene: TRBJ2-3; d_gene: TRBD2; v_gene: TRBV10-2; abundance: -; CDR3aa: CASSASGDPTDTQYF; CDR3nt: TGCGCCAGCAGTGCTAGCGGGGACCCCACAGATACGCAGTATTTT
j_gene: TRBJ2-7; d_gene: -; v_gene: TRBV3-1/TRBV3-2; abundance: -; CDR3aa: CASSPLSTPTYEQYF; CDR3nt: TGTGCCAGCAGCCCTCTCTCGACACCCACCTACGAGCAGTACTTC
j_gene: TRBJ2-7; d_gene: TRBD1; v_gene: TRBV19; abundance: -; CDR3aa: CASSDRSGTGAYEQYF; CDR3nt: TGTGCCAGCTCAGATAGGTCCGGGACAGGGGCCTACGAGCAGTACTTC
j_gene: TRBJ2-7; d_gene: TRBD2; v_gene: TRBV24-1; abundance: -; CDR3aa: CATSDHRTSGDYEQYF; CDR3nt: TGTGCCACCAGTGACCACCGGACTAGCGGGGACTACGAGCAGTACTTC
j_gene: TRBJ1-2; d_gene: -; v_gene: TRBV5-1; abundance: -; CDR3aa: CASRPTNYGYTF; CDR3nt: TGCGCCAGCAGACCTACTAACTATGGCTACACCTTC
j_gene: TRBJ1-3; d_gene: TRBD1; v_gene: TRBV11-2; abundance: -; CDR3aa: CASQTGPSGNTIYF; CDR3nt: TGTGCCAGCCAGACAGGGCCCTCTGGAAACACCATATATTTT
j_gene: TRBJ2-7; d_gene: TRBD2; v_gene: TRBV7-2; abundance: -; CDR3aa: CASSSLAGVGEQYF; CDR3nt: TGTGCCAGCAGCTCACTAGCGGGAGTTGGCGAGCAGTACTTC
j_gene: TRBJ1-2; d_gene: TRBD1; v_gene: TRBV5-4; abundance: -; CDR3aa: CASSPGQTANYGYTF; CDR3nt: TGTGCCAGCAGCCCGGGACAGACAGCTAACTATGGCTACACCTTC
j_gene: TRBJ1-3; d_gene: -; v_gene: TRBV11-2; abundance: -; CDR3aa: CASSDGQPTGNTIYF; CDR3nt: TGTGCCAGCAGCGACGGACAGCCAACTGGAAACACCATATATTTT
j_gene: TRBJ2-1; d_gene: -; v_gene: TRBV7-9; abundance: -; CDR3aa: CASSSPQGSYNEQFF; CDR3nt: TGTGCCAGCAGCTCACCTCAGGGCTCCTACAATGAGCAGTTCTTC
j_gene: TRBJ2-2; d_gene: TRBD2; v_gene: TRBV5-1; abundance: -; CDR3aa: CASSRYSGRAGELFF; CDR3nt: TGCGCCAGCAGCCGCTATAGCGGGAGGGCCGGGGAGCTGTTTTTT
j_gene: TRBJ1-2; d_gene: TRBD1; v_gene: TRBV7-2; abundance: -; CDR3aa: CASSVAAGGGYGYTF; CDR3nt: TGTGCCAGCAGCGTGGCGGCAGGGGGAGGCTATGGCTACACCTTC
j_gene: TRBJ2-1; d_gene: -; v_gene: TRBV20-1; abundance: -; CDR3aa: CSGGTNEQFF; CDR3nt: TGCAGTGGCGGGACCAATGAGCAGTTCTTC
j_gene: TRBJ2-1; d_gene: TRBD2; v_gene: TRBV24-1; abundance: once; CDR3aa: CATSETGLAANEQFF; CDR3nt: TGTGCCACCAGTGAAACGGGACTAGCGGCGAATGAGCAGTTCTTC
j_gene: TRBJ2-7; d_gene: -; v_gene: TRBV21-1; abundance: -; CDR3aa: CASSKGEARYEQYF; CDR3nt: TGTGCCAGCAGCAAAGGAGAGGCCCGATACGAGCAGTACTTC
j_gene: TRBJ2-2; d_gene: -; v_gene: TRBV24-1; abundance: few; CDR3aa: CATSDRQGLNTGELFF; CDR3nt: TGTGCCACCAGTGATCGGCAGGGGCTGAACACCGGGGAGCTGTTTTTT
j_gene: TRBJ1-4; d_gene: TRBD1; v_gene: TRBV28; abundance: -; CDR3aa: CASSFQTGLYEKLFF; CDR3nt: TGTGCCAGCAGTTTTCAGACAGGGCTCTACGAAAAACTGTTTTTT
j_gene: TRBJ1-4; d_gene: -; v_gene: TRBV27; abundance: -; CDR3aa: CASSFSGGESEKLFF; CDR3nt: TGTGCCAGCAGTTTTTCGGGGGGGGAAAGTGAAAAACTGTTTTTT
j_gene: TRBJ2-7; d_gene: TRBD2; v_gene: TRBV7-2; abundance: -; CDR3aa: CASSFLVGSGRSYEQYF; CDR3nt: TGTGCCAGCAGCTTCCTCGTTGGGAGCGGGAGATCCTACGAGCAGTACTTC
j_gene: TRBJ2-1; d_gene: TRBD1; v_gene: TRBV5-4; abundance: -; CDR3aa: CASIPGQDYNEQFF; CDR3nt: TGTGCCAGCATTCCGGGACAGGATTACAATGAGCAGTTCTTC
j_gene: TRBJ1-2; d_gene: TRBD1; v_gene: TRBV19; abundance: once; CDR3aa: CASSMQGVGGYTF; CDR3nt: TGTGCCAGTAGTATGCAGGGGGTAGGTGGCTACACCTTC
j_gene: TRBJ1-4; d_gene: TRBD1; v_gene: TRBV19; abundance: -; CDR3aa: CATQETGKEKLFF; CDR3nt: TGTGCCACCCAAGAGACAGGGAAGGAAAAACTGTTTTTT
j_gene: TRBJ2-3; d_gene: -; v_gene: TRBV5-6; abundance: -; CDR3aa: CASSLPTGTDTQYF; CDR3nt: TGTGCCAGCAGCTTGCCGACAGGCACAGATACGCAGTATTTT
j_gene: TRBJ1-6; d_gene: -; v_gene: TRBV7-9; abundance: -; CDR3aa: CASSPAGQAFGSPLHF; CDR3nt: TGTGCCAGCAGCCCCGCGGGCCAGGCCTTCGGTTCACCCCTCCACTTT
j_gene: TRBJ2-7; d_gene: -; v_gene: TRBV28; abundance: -; CDR3aa: CASSSQDSYEQYF; CDR3nt: TGTGCCAGCAGTTCCCAGGACAGCTACGAGCAGTACTTC
j_gene: TRBJ2-1; d_gene: TRBD2; v_gene: TRBV3-1/TRBV3-2; abundance: -; CDR3aa: CASSQGYGGAYNEQFF; CDR3nt: TGTGCCAGCAGCCAAGGCTATGGGGGGGCCTACAATGAGCAGTTCTTC
j_gene: TRBJ2-1; d_gene: TRBD2; v_gene: TRBV27; abundance: -; CDR3aa: CASSLSGTHNEQFF; CDR3nt: TGTGCCAGCAGTTTAAGCGGGACTCACAATGAGCAGTTCTTC
j_gene: TRBJ2-3; d_gene: -; v_gene: TRBV18; abundance: -; CDR3aa: CASSPRSQTQYF; CDR3nt: TGTGCCAGCTCACCCCGCAGTCAAACGCAGTATTTT
j_gene: TRBJ1-1; d_gene: TRBD1; v_gene: TRBV2; abundance: -; CDR3aa: CASRPQGGNTEAFF; CDR3nt: TGTGCCAGCAGACCGCAGGGGGGGAACACTGAAGCTTTCTTT
j_gene: TRBJ2-5; d_gene: -; v_gene: TRBV5-1; abundance: -; CDR3aa: CASSLGSEETQYF; CDR3nt: TGCGCCAGCAGCTTGGGTTCGGAGGAGACCCAGTACTTC
j_gene: TRBJ2-7; d_gene: TRBD2; v_gene: TRBV5-1; abundance: -; CDR3aa: CASSLGLAGDFYEQYF; CDR3nt: TGCGCCAGCAGCTTAGGACTAGCGGGAGATTTCTACGAGCAGTACTTC
j_gene: TRBJ2-7; d_gene: TRBD1; v_gene: TRBV5-1; abundance: -; CDR3aa: CASSRTGGAGRHEQYF; CDR3nt: TGCGCCAGCAGCCGTACAGGGGGCGCGGGGCGCCACGAGCAGTACTTC